The 20 T cell receptor beta chains below were found in one sample sequenced in a study of shared clonotypes between healthy human individuals. Generated by immunoSEQ multiplex PCR, the TCRdb table keeps only in-frame clones and is missing some. The sample has roughly 2 million clones; around 96% are singletons. As defined, naive CD8 cells were CD45RO-negative and positively selected for CCR7, with terminally differentiated effector memory CD45RA+ cells excluded. The sequenced material came from naive CD8+ T cells sorted from blood. Source of these receptors: a man aged 18 to 35 in good health.

CDR3 in DNA: TGTGCCAGCAGCCTTTCCGCAGGAGATCCTAACTATGGCTACACCTTC. It codes for CASSLSAGDPNYGYTF. This rearrangement joins TRBV4-2 to TRBJ1-2; D not certain. Trimming removed 4 bases from V and 0 bases from J, with 15 bases in between. The CDR3 totals 16 residues. From germline, CDR1 is LGHNA and CDR2 YNFKEQ.

The chain carries TRBV15 and TRBJ1-4, with 7 positions matching TRBD1. This CDR3 is 15 amino acids long. CDR1 is LNHNV and CDR2 is YYDKDF in the germline V gene (reference sequence). Trimming took 5 bases from V and 5 from J; bases not matched to a gene: 8. CDR3 coding DNA: TGTGCCACCAGCGGCACAGGGGCCCCCAATGAAAAACTGTTTTTT. Translation: CATSGTGAPNEKLFF.

The chain combines TRBV7-9 with TRBJ2-7; 11 bases fit TRBD2. CDR3 size: 13 residues. J was trimmed by 6 bases and V by 4 bases; bases with no gene match: 2. Germline V gene sequence: CDR1 SEHNR, CDR2 FQNEAQ (reference sequence). The CDR3 here is CASSYGTSGEQYF. CDR3 in DNA: TGTGCCAGCAGCTATGGGACTAGCGGCGAGCAGTACTTC.

A word on this clone: This sample also contains other DNA sequences that code for the same CDR3. V usage is TRBV7-8 and J usage is TRBJ1-4; no definite D call. The length of the CDR3 is 13 residues. V was pared by 1 base and J by 8 bases, with 8 bases between. Germline lookup yields CDR1 SGHVS and CDR2 FQNEAQ. The CDR3, as DNA: TGTGCCAGCAGCTTAGAGGGTGGGGAAAAACTGTTTTTT. Translation gives CASSLEGGEKLFF.

Worth noting for this clone: At the DNA level, this CDR3 is encoded by other sequences in the same sample as well. The rearrangement uses TRBV27 and TRBJ2-7; 7 bases align to TRBD2. The V and J ends lost 8 bases and 4 bases, in that order; junction bases with no gene match: 5. CDR1 is MNHEY and CDR2 is SMNVEV in the germline V gene (reference sequence). The CDR3 contains 12 residues. CDR3 sequence: CASSPGGYEQYF. In DNA, the CDR3 is TGTGCCAGCTCCCCGGGAGGATACGAGCAGTACTTC.

The chain recombines TRBV9 with TRBJ2-7; possibly TRBD1 for D (5 bases). The V end lost 4 bases, the J end lost 8 bases, and 16 bases lay between the germline ends. The CDR3 has 13 amino acids. The germline gives CDR1 SGDLS, CDR2 YYNGEE. The CDR3 DNA follows: TGTGCCAGCAGCCCAGGGAACGACCCCAAGCAGTACTTC. It specifies CASSPGNDPKQYF.

A note on this clone: A much larger clone sits a single nucleotide away, making a read error possible. Other DNA sequences from this sample encode an identical CDR3 as well. This chain uses TRBV9 with TRBJ2-7; D unclear. The CDR3 is 13 residues long. Trimming took off 0 bases at V and 3 bases at J, with 7 bases between the two ends. From germline, CDR1 is SGDLS and CDR2 YYNGEE. Here the CDR3 DNA reads TGTGCCAGCAGCGTAGGGGTCAGCTACGAGCAGTACTTC. Amino acid sequence: CASSVGVSYEQYF.

The genes are TRBV28 and TRBJ1-3; D is uncertain. There are 13 residues in the CDR3. Germline V gene sequence: CDR1 MDHEN, CDR2 SYDVKM. The germline V and J ends were trimmed by 8 bases and 11 bases, with 19 bases remaining between them. CDR3 bases: TGTGCCAGCTGCGACATGAGTTTTAGCCCCATATATTTT. This translates into CASCDMSFSPIYF.

The chain joins TRBV28 to TRBJ2-3; D is unclear. Per germline, CDR1 MDHEN and CDR2 SYDVKM. The germline V and J ends were trimmed by 3 bases and 0 bases, with 10 bases remaining between them. The CDR3 is 15 residues long. The CDR3 here is CASSFEDISTDTQYF. In DNA form, the CDR3 reads TGTGCCAGCAGTTTTGAAGACATTAGCACAGATACGCAGTATTTT.

This clone was counted between two and nine times. Other DNA sequences within the sample encode an identical CDR3. The chain carries TRBV27 and TRBJ1-5; no definite D call. There are 12 residues in the CDR3. The ends were cut back, 3 bases at V and 7 bases at J, with 7 bases in the middle. Per germline, CDR1 MNHEY and CDR2 SMNVEV (reference sequence). CDR3 in DNA: TGTGCCAGCAGTTTTGGTGGCCAGCCCCAGCATTTT. Encoded protein: CASSFGGQPQHF.

CDR3 sequence: CASSPRPGTGSSYEQYF. The CDR3 bases are TGTGCCAGCAGCCCTCGCCCCGGGACAGGGAGCTCCTACGAGCAGTACTTC. The chain recombines TRBV9 with TRBJ2-7, with 9 bases fitting TRBD1. The CDR3 covers 17 residues. V lost 4 bases and J lost 0; bases outside the gene matches: 11. Germline V gene data show CDR1 as SGDLS and CDR2 as YYNGEE.

This rearrangement joins TRBV7-6 to TRBJ2-7; 9 bases line up with TRBD2. J gave up 6 bases and V 1 base, and 7 bases lay outside the gene matches. The CDR3 covers 15 residues. From germline, CDR1 is SGHVS and CDR2 FNYEAQ. CDR3 in DNA: TGTGCCAGCAGCTTAGGGAGTAGCGGGAGCGGCGAGCAGTACTTC. This translates into CASSLGSSGSGEQYF.

This clone has only a few counts. This chain links TRBV29-1 with TRBJ1-2; D is uncertain. CDR3 length equals 13 residues. Per the germline V gene, CDR1 is SQVTM and CDR2 is ANQGSEA. V lost 7 bases to trimming and J lost 0 bases, with 12 bases between them. In DNA, the CDR3 is TGCAGCGCCCCGGACGGAGCTAACTATGGCTACACCTTC. It specifies CSAPDGANYGYTF.

Only a few counts were recorded for this clone. This rearrangement joins TRBV6-6 to TRBJ2-3, with 7 bases fitting TRBD1. CDR1 is MNHNY and CDR2 is SVGAGI in the germline V gene (reference sequence). J gave up 2 bases and V 8 bases, and 4 bases lay outside the gene matches. This CDR3 comprises 13 residues. CDR3 amino acids: CASQQGITDTQYF. CDR3 nucleotide sequence: TGTGCCAGCCAACAGGGGATCACAGATACGCAGTATTTT.

The chain uses TRBV5-1 and TRBJ2-1, with 7 bases that match TRBD1. Trimming removed 2 bases from V and 8 bases from J; junction bases left unmatched: 4. This CDR3 has 13 residues. CDR1 is SGHRS, CDR2 YFSETQ, per germline. The CDR3 here is CASSFKQGYEQFF. The CDR3 DNA is TGCGCCAGCAGCTTTAAACAGGGGTATGAGCAGTTCTTC.

This rearrangement joins TRBV19 to TRBJ1-6; 7 bases are a match to TRBD1. Germline CDR1 reads LNHDA; CDR2 reads SQIVND (reference sequence). V dropped 6 bases and J dropped 8; count of bases not matched to a gene: 1. The CDR3 totals 12 residues. The CDR3 here is CASRQGYSPLHF. CDR3 sequence (DNA): TGTGCCAGTAGACAGGGGTATTCACCCCTCCACTTT.

V and J are TRBV4-1 and TRBJ1-1; D is possibly TRBD1 (5 bases). CDR3 length equals 15 residues. Trimming pared 1 base from V and 4 bases from J, leaving 13 bases between. In germline, CDR1 is MGHRA, CDR2 YSYEKL. The CDR3 sequence: CASSQAYGGSTEAFF. The CDR3 DNA reads TGCGCCAGCAGCCAAGCTTACGGGGGGAGCACTGAAGCTTTCTTT.

CDR3 DNA: TGCGCCAGCAGCTGGGACCCAACTGGGGCCTACAATGAGCAGTTCTTC. It specifies CASSWDPTGAYNEQFF. This chain uses TRBV5-1 with TRBJ2-1, with D perhaps assigned TRBD1 or TRBD2 (5 bases each). The CDR3 loop spans 16 amino acids. V dropped 3 bases and J dropped 2 bases, with 15 bases sitting between them. Germline CDR1 is SGHRS and CDR2 is YFSETQ.

This rearrangement joins TRBV5-6 to TRBJ1-2; D not certain. Trimming removed 0 bases at V and 3 bases at J, with 6 bases between. Germline CDR1 SGHDT, CDR2 YYEEEE. The CDR3 contains 13 residues. For the CDR3, the DNA is TGTGCCAGCAGCTTGGATGATTACTATGGCTACACCTTC. Protein sequence: CASSLDDYYGYTF.

This rearrangement joins TRBV4-1 to TRBJ2-3; 9 nucleotides agree with TRBD2. Germline V lookup: CDR1 MGHRA, CDR2 YSYEKL. V trimming: 6 bases; J trimming: 4 bases; junction bases outside the gene matches: 8. The CDR3 spans 15 residues. CDR3: CASSRAAGGPDTQYF. The CDR3 coding sequence is TGCGCCAGCAGTCGGGCTGCGGGAGGGCCAGATACGCAGTATTTT.